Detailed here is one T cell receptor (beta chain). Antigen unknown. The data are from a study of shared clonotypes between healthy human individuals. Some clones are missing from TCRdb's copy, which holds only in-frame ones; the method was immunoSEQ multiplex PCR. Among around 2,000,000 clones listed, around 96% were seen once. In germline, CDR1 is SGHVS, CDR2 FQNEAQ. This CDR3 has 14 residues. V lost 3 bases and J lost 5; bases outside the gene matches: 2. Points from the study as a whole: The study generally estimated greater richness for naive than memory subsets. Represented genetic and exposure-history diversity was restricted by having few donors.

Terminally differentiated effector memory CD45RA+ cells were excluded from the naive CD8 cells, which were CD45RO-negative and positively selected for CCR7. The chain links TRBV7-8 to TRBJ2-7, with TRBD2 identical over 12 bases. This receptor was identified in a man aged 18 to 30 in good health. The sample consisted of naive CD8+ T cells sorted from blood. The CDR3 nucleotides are TGTGCCAGCAGCTTCCTAGCGGGAGGGCACGAGCAGTACTTC. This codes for CASSFLAGGHEQYF.